These T cell receptor beta chains were read from a single sample in a study of cytomegalovirus exposure and HLA in healthy donors. The repertoire was sequenced with immunoSEQ multiplex PCR; TCRdb's copy has only in-frame clones and lacks some. The sample records 86,000 or so clones, around 75% being singletons. Sequencing used PBMCs. These receptors came from a woman aged 40 to 50 in good health and CMV-seropositive. CDR3s include the opening cysteine and the closing phenylalanine or tryptophan. Each record gives: CDR3 DNA, CDR3 protein, D gene, V gene, J gene, clone size. The D gene is left open where the match is weak. Where a row states a size, it is once, few, many or the class of an expanded clone; other rows omit it.

TGTGCCAGCAGTTTAAGGTTAGGCGAGGGCCAAGAGACCCAGTACTTC	CASSLRLGEGQETQYF	.	TRBV28	TRBJ2-5	.
TGCGCCACCACAACCCCCGGGACAGCCATATATTTT	CATTTPGTAIYF	TRBD1	TRBV10-1	TRBJ1-3	.
TGTGCCTGGCAGATGACGGGGGTGAACACCGGGGAGCTGTTTTTT	CAWQMTGVNTGELFF	.	TRBV30	TRBJ2-2	.
TGCAGCGGGAAGGCGGGGGCTAGCACCGGGGAGCTGTTTTTT	CSGKAGASTGELFF	.	TRBV29-1	TRBJ2-2	once
TGTGCCACCACTACACAGAACACTGAAGCTTTCTTT	CATTTQNTEAFF	.	TRBV14	TRBJ1-1	.
TGTGCCAGCACCCTTCGATCGCGGACTAGCGTCGATGAGCAGTTCTTC	CASTLRSRTSVDEQFF	TRBD2	TRBV2	TRBJ2-1	few
TGTGCCAGTAGTGCCCGGACTAGAATGGGGCAGTTCTTC	CASSARTRMGQFF	TRBD2	TRBV19	TRBJ2-1	.
TGCGCCAGCAGCAAAGAGTTCCGTCAGGGGGCTTTCTTT	CASSKEFRQGAFF	.	TRBV5-1	TRBJ1-1	.
TGTGCTAGCAGCGCCCCCCCAGGGCGGGGGAACACTGAAGCTTTCTTT	CASSAPPGRGNTEAFF	.	TRBV7-7	TRBJ1-1	.
TGTGCCAGCAGTTCGGGACAGGGGGCGACCGAGCAGTACTTC	CASSSGQGATEQYF	TRBD1	TRBV25-1	TRBJ2-7	.
TGTGCCAGCAGGCACGGGACAGGGGATGAAAAACTGTTTTTT	CASRHGTGDEKLFF	TRBD1	TRBV27	TRBJ1-4	once